This TCR beta chain was retrieved from a study of blood T cell repertoires in COVID-19. Across the whole study: The study drew acute and convalescent COVID-19 samples from the United States, Italy and Spain. T cells, B-cell-depleted T cells, or PBMCs supplied cDNA or gDNA.

In the source study's methods: The authors estimated nucleated cell counts from reference gene primer amplification. Repertoires were generated with immunoSEQ multiplex PCR, while TCRdb's copy carries only in-frame clones and drops some. V and J calls and clone size are those listed in that table; D and trimming were worked out from the DNA. The sample yields around 100,000 clones, about 91% seen once. The specimen was peripheral blood. The receptor comes from a human donor in a cohort sampled during active COVID-19.

CDR3 protein: CASSLVLRGSNYGYTF. The CDR3 coding sequence is TGTGCCAGCAGCTTGGTGTTAAGGGGTAGCAACTATGGCTACACCTTC. The genes are TRBV5-5 and TRBJ1-2; possibly TRBD1 for D (5 bases). This CDR3 has 16 residues. With 0 bases removed from V and 2 bases from J, the gap between germline ends came to 14 bases. Germline assignment: CDR1 SGHKS and CDR2 YYEKEE (reference sequence).